Shown below are 27 T cell receptor beta chains from a single sample sequenced in a study of blood T cell repertoires in COVID-19. Only in-frame clones appear in the TCRdb table, and some are missing; sequencing was by immunoSEQ multiplex PCR. The sample shows 350,000 to 450,000 clones, less than 90% of them seen only once. The specimen was PBMCs or T cells enriched from blood (not recorded which). The receptors derive from a woman aged 50 to 60 who had recovered from COVID-19.

This clone has a handful of counts. The chain joins TRBV6-5 to TRBJ2-7; 9 bases fit TRBD1. The CDR3 runs 14 residues. V shed 2 bases, J shed 3 bases, and the junction held 2 bases outside the gene matches. The germline V gene has CDR1 MNHEY and CDR2 SVGAGI. The CDR3, as DNA: TGTGCCAGCAGTTACGGGACAGGGAACTACGAGCAGTACTTC. It specifies CASSYGTGNYEQYF.

Turning to this clone: The same CDR3 is also encoded by other DNA sequences in this sample. The rearrangement joins TRBV19 to TRBJ1-5, with D unclear. Germline assignment: CDR1 LNHDA and CDR2 SQIVND (reference sequence). The length of the CDR3 is 14 residues. V was shortened by 1 base and J by 6 bases, with 10 bases between the two germline ends. The CDR3 is CASSIARGVQPQHF. The CDR3 DNA sequence: TGTGCCAGTAGTATAGCCCGCGGAGTTCAGCCCCAGCATTTT.

The chain links TRBV5-1 to TRBJ2-3; D is possibly TRBD1 (6 bases). V dropped 0 bases and J dropped 0 bases, with 14 bases sitting between them. The CDR3 runs 17 residues. Germline CDR1 and CDR2: SGHRS and YFSETQ. CDR3 nucleotide sequence: TGCGCCAGCAGCTTGGCAGGGGCCATAGGCAGCACAGATACGCAGTATTTT. Its protein product is CASSLAGAIGSTDTQYF. Full variable domain (remainder filled in from reference TRBV5-1 and TRBJ2-3): KAGVTQTPRYLIKTRGQQVTLSCSPISGHRSVSWYQQTPGQGLQFLFEYFSETQRNKGNFPGRFSGRQFSNSRSEMNVSTLELGDSALYLCASSLAGAIGSTDTQYFGPGTRLTVL.

The V call is TRBV19, the J call TRBJ2-6; TRBD2 matches at 8 bases. The junction had 2 bases not matched to a gene; V was cut back by 5 bases and J by 2 bases. Looked up from germline, CDR1 is LNHDA and CDR2 is SQIVND (reference sequence). The CDR3 is made up of 15 amino acids. CDR3 coding DNA: TGTGCCAGTAGTCGGCGGGGGGCTGGGGCCAACGTCCTGACTTTC. Its protein is CASSRRGAGANVLTF.

The genes are TRBV6-5 and TRBJ2-5, with TRBD1 matching 10 bases. CDR1 is MNHEY, CDR2 SVGAGI, per germline. The CDR3 length is 14 residues. With V trimmed by 4 bases and J by 6 bases, 5 bases remained unmatched. The CDR3 nucleotides are TGTGCCAGCAGTTGGACAGGGGGGGGCAAGACCCAGTACTTC. Translation: CASSWTGGGKTQYF.

The V and J genes are TRBV6-5 and TRBJ1-2; 7 bases align to TRBD1. Germline CDR1 MNHEY, CDR2 SVGAGI. The CDR3 runs 14 residues. V was pared by 4 bases and J by 4 bases, with 6 bases of the junction left unmatched. The CDR3 spells CASSSPGQSYGYTF. CDR3 coding DNA: TGTGCCAGCAGTTCACCGGGACAGAGCTATGGCTACACCTTC.

J is TRBJ1-2 and V is TRBV7-8, with 7 bases matching TRBD1. The CDR3 loop spans 15 amino acids. CDR1 is SGHVS and CDR2 is FQNEAQ in the germline V gene. The trim removed 5 bases at V and 7 bases at J, leaving 13 bases unmatched. This CDR3 reads CASSPRSTGRRGYTF. Here the CDR3 DNA reads TGTGCCAGCAGCCCCAGGTCGACAGGGCGACGTGGCTACACCTTC.

In this sample, this clone turned up a few times. V and J are TRBV4-2 and TRBJ2-7; no clear D. Trimming removed 0 bases from V and 2 bases from J, with 11 bases in between. Per the germline V gene, CDR1 is LGHNA and CDR2 is YNFKEQ. This CDR3 spans 15 amino acids. CDR3 loop: CASSQDLLSPYEQYF. The DNA of the CDR3 is TGTGCCAGCAGCCAAGATCTTCTGAGCCCCTACGAGCAGTACTTC.

This clone was seen a single time. The CDR3 nucleotides read TGTGCCTGGAGGGAGGACTTAGGGGGCTACACCTTC. Translated, it gives CAWREDLGGYTF. The gene calls are TRBV30 and TRBJ1-2; D remains ambiguous. The CDR3 sequence is 12 residues long. V dropped 3 bases and J dropped 8 bases, with 13 bases sitting between them. The V gene's germline CDR1 is GTSNPN and CDR2 SVGIG (reference sequence).

V usage is TRBV5-4 and J usage is TRBJ1-2; possible D gene TRBD1, 5 bases. The V gene lost 0 bases and the J gene lost 11 bases, with 14 bases spanning the gap. This CDR3 is built from 13 residues. Germline CDR1 SGHNT, CDR2 YYREEE (reference sequence). The CDR3 is CASSLAGGEGYTF. CDR3 DNA sequence: TGTGCCAGCAGCTTGGCGGGGGGTGAGGGGTACACCTTC.

V gene TRBV13 combines with J gene TRBJ2-3; TRBD2 matches 10 bases. This CDR3 spans 18 amino acids. Germline CDR1 PRHDT, CDR2 FYEKMQ (reference sequence). V gave up 5 bases and J gave up 6 bases; unmatched junction bases: 17. CDR3 in amino acids: CASSPRPSGGLHADTQYF. The CDR3 coding sequence is TGTGCCAGCAGCCCCCGACCTAGCGGGGGACTGCATGCGGATACGCAGTATTTT.

The genes are TRBV7-9 and TRBJ2-5, with 8 bases aligning to TRBD2. This CDR3 spans 13 amino acids. Germline CDR1 is SEHNR and CDR2 is FQNEAQ (reference sequence). The V segment lost 7 bases and the J segment 4 bases; nucleotides outside the gene matches: 5. CDR3 DNA: TGTGCCAGCACGGGACTAGTTGGAGAGACCCAGTACTTC. Its protein product is CASTGLVGETQYF.

This clone was observed a single time. The chain recombines TRBV5-1 with TRBJ2-1, with 9 positions matching TRBD1. The CDR3 loop spans 16 amino acids. From germline, CDR1 is SGHRS and CDR2 YFSETQ. V trimming: 4 bases; J trimming: 4 bases; junction bases outside the gene matches: 9. CDR3 loop: CASSLMGTGPYNEQFF. For the CDR3, the DNA is TGCGCCAGCAGCCTTATGGGGACAGGGCCTTACAATGAGCAGTTCTTC. The variable domain in full, with the rest retrieved from reference TRBV5-1 and TRBJ2-1, is KAGVTQTPRYLIKTRGQQVTLSCSPISGHRSVSWYQQTPGQGLQFLFEYFSETQRNKGNFPGRFSGRQFSNSRSEMNVSTLELGDSALYLCASSLMGTGPYNEQFFGPGTRLTVL.

The genes are TRBV29-1 and TRBJ1-2, with D perhaps matching TRBD1 (6 bases). The V gene lost 5 bases and the J gene lost 4 bases, with 14 bases spanning the gap. Germline V gives CDR1 SQVTM, CDR2 ANQGSEA. This CDR3 spans 13 amino acids. The CDR3 loop reads CSVRDQGTYGYTF. The DNA for the CDR3 is TGCAGCGTTAGAGATCAGGGGACCTATGGCTACACCTTC.

This clone was recorded a few times. The genes are TRBV10-3 and TRBJ1-2, with D perhaps TRBD1 (5 bases). Germline V lookup: CDR1 ENHRY, CDR2 SYGVKD. This CDR3 contains 15 residues. Trimming removed 2 bases at V and 4 bases at J, with 14 bases between. The CDR3 region is CAISEHSDRPYGYTF. As DNA, the CDR3 is TGTGCCATCAGTGAGCATTCCGACAGACCCTATGGCTACACCTTC.

The gene calls are TRBV12-3 or TRBV12-4 and TRBJ1-6; D call uncertain. This CDR3 comprises 12 residues. V gave up 5 bases and J gave up 11 bases, with 10 bases separating them. CDR3 nucleotides: TGTGCCAGCAGTGCGAGTGTACCACCCCTCCACTTT. Its protein product is CASSASVPPLHF.

J is TRBJ1-4 and V is TRBV7-2; D gene uncertain. The CDR3 totals 15 residues. Between the trimmed V and J ends, which lost 0 bases and 7 bases, there was a span of 12 bases. The germline V gene encodes CDR1 SGHTA and CDR2 FQGNSA. The CDR3 coding sequence is TGTGCCAGCAGCTTAGCGCGGTACCCAATTGAAAAACTGTTTTTT. Its protein is CASSLARYPIEKLFF.

The CDR3 region is CASNRTGDGYTF. As DNA, the CDR3 is TGCGCCAGCAACCGGACAGGGGATGGCTACACCTTC. J is TRBJ1-2 and V is TRBV23-1, with TRBD1 identical over 9 bases. TRBV23-1 is an ORF; its function is uncertain. CDR3 length: 12 residues. The V gene end was trimmed by 7 bases and the J gene end by 6 bases; junction bases not matched to a gene: 3.

V gene TRBV7-9 combines with J gene TRBJ1-1, with D perhaps matching TRBD1 (5 bases). Germline assignment: CDR1 SEHNR and CDR2 FQNEAQ (reference sequence). The CDR3 extends over 15 amino acids. V dropped 3 bases and J dropped 1 base, with 12 bases sitting between them. CDR3 sequence (DNA): TGTGCCAGCAGCTTTATGGGGCCCCCGAACACTGAAGCTTTCTTT. As protein: CASSFMGPPNTEAFF.

V is TRBV5-8 and J is TRBJ2-1, with 7 positions matching TRBD1. The ends lost 0 bases at V and 5 bases at J; junction bases unmatched: 20. Germline loops: CDR1 SGHTS, CDR2 YDEGEE. The CDR3 runs 20 residues. CDR3 amino acids: CASSLVETGLTFEGHNEQFF. DNA for the CDR3: TGTGCCAGCAGCTTGGTCGAGACAGGGTTGACATTCGAGGGGCACAATGAGCAGTTCTTC. Based on the CDR3 plus reference TRBV5-8 and TRBJ2-1, the full variable domain is EAGVTQSPTHLIKTRGQQATLRCSPISGHTSVYWYQQALGLGLQFLLWYDEGEERNRGNFPPRFSGRQFPNYSSELNVNALELEDSALYLCASSLVETGLTFEGHNEQFFGPGTRLTVL.

V and J are TRBV30 and TRBJ2-2; tentative D call: TRBD2 (5 bases). CDR3 length: 13 residues. Trimming left V 2 bases short and J 5 bases short, with 9 bases between. CDR1 is GTSNPN, CDR2 SVGIG, per germline (reference sequence). The CDR3 here is CAWSTSGTGELFF. The CDR3, as DNA: TGTGCCTGGAGTACCTCGGGGACCGGGGAGCTGTTTTTT.

The V gene is TRBV6-2 or TRBV6-3, the J gene TRBJ1-2; TRBD1 might be the D (5 bases). Trimming took off 2 bases at V and 0 bases at J, with 13 bases between the two ends. CDR3 length: 16 amino acids. CDR1 MNHEY and CDR2 SVGEGT come from the germline V gene. CDR3 residues: CASSYEVTGANYGYTF. The DNA of the CDR3 is TGTGCCAGCAGTTACGAAGTCACAGGTGCTAACTATGGCTACACCTTC.

CDR3 amino acids: CASSLVRGSDQPQHF. The CDR3 DNA sequence: TGTGCCAGCAGCTTAGTCAGGGGCAGCGATCAGCCCCAGCATTTT. The chain is built from TRBV7-8 and TRBJ1-5; a weak D match, TRBD1 (6 bases). The CDR3 totals 15 residues. Trimming removed 1 base from V and 5 bases from J, with 12 bases in between. Germline lookup yields CDR1 SGHVS and CDR2 FQNEAQ. The whole variable domain, remainder taken from reference TRBV7-8 and TRBJ1-5, is GAGVSQSPRYKVAKRGQDVALRCDPISGHVSLFWYQQALGQGPEFLTYFQNEAQLDKSGLPSDRFFAERPEGSVSTLKIQRTQQEDSAVYLCASSLVRGSDQPQHFGDGTRLSIL.

The chain is built from TRBV6-1 and TRBJ1-1, with D possibly matching TRBD1 (5 bases). Germline CDR1 is MNHNS and CDR2 is SASEGT. Between the trimmed V and J ends, which lost 0 bases and 3 bases, there was a span of 8 bases. This CDR3 region has 14 residues. CDR3 protein: CASSEAQGYTEAFF. CDR3 DNA: TGTGCCAGCAGTGAAGCCCAGGGTTACACTGAAGCTTTCTTT.

The gene calls are TRBV2 and TRBJ1-4; D perhaps matches TRBD1 (5 bases). The V gene's germline CDR1 is SNHLY and CDR2 FYNNEI. Deletions cut 7 bases from V and 8 bases from J, with 20 bases between. The CDR3 is 15 residues long. The CDR3 region has the DNA TGTGCCAGCACCCCCGCGTGGGGTTGGGGCGAAAAACTGTTTTTT. The encoded protein is CASTPAWGWGEKLFF.

The chain links TRBV6-5 to TRBJ1-2; D is possibly TRBD1 (6 bases). The CDR3 contains 15 residues. Germline CDR1 is MNHEY and CDR2 is SVGAGI. V shed 0 bases and J shed 6 bases, with 14 bases lying between them. The CDR3 sequence: CASSYSIGGLDGYTF. In nucleotides, the CDR3 is TGTGCCAGCAGTTACTCCATAGGGGGTCTCGATGGCTACACCTTC.

The gene calls are TRBV3-1 (or the pseudogene TRBV3-2) and TRBJ1-2; 9 bases agree with TRBD1. CDR1 is LGHDT, CDR2 YNNKEL, per germline (reference sequence). CDR3 length: 15 amino acids. Trimming took 2 bases from V and 5 from J; bases not matched to a gene: 6. DNA of the CDR3: TGTGCCAGCAGCCAACCGGACAGGGGTAAGTATGGCTACACCTTC. It yields the protein CASSQPDRGKYGYTF.